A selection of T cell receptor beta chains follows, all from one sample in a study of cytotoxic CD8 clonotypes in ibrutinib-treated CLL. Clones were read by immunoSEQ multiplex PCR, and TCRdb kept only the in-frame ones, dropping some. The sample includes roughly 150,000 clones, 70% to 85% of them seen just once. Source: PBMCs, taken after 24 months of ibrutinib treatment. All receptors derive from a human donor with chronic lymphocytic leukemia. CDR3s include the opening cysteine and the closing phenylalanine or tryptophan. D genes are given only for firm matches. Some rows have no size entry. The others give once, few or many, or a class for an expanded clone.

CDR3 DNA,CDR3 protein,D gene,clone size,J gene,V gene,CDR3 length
TGTGCCAGCAGCACCGCCGGGACCATAGGGAGCAATGAGCAGTTCTTC,CASSTAGTIGSNEQFF,.,.,TRBJ2-1,TRBV11-3,16
TGTGCCAGCAGGACCGGGACAAAGCATGGCTACACCTTC,CASRTGTKHGYTF,.,.,TRBJ1-2,TRBV2,13
TGTGCCAGCAGCTTCGTAACAGGCTACAATGAGCAGTTCTTC,CASSFVTGYNEQFF,.,.,TRBJ2-1,TRBV5-6,14
TGTGCCAGCAGCTCCCCTGTGAGGGAGAAAACTAATGAAAAACTGTTTTTT,CASSSPVREKTNEKLFF,.,few,TRBJ1-4,TRBV11-3,17
TGTGCCAGCACTGTGGGCTACGAGCAGTACTTC,CASTVGYEQYF,.,.,TRBJ2-7,TRBV2,11
TGTGCCAGCAGCGTATCGGGGTTGTGGGCCAAAAACATTCAGTACTTC,CASSVSGLWAKNIQYF,.,.,TRBJ2-4,TRBV9,16
TGTGCCAGCAGTTTACCTACAGGGCCCTATGGCTACACCTTC,CASSLPTGPYGYTF,.,.,TRBJ1-2,TRBV28,14
TGCAGCGCCACCAGGGACTCCTACGAGCAGTACTTC,CSATRDSYEQYF,.,.,TRBJ2-7,TRBV29-1,12
TGTGCCAGCAGCTCCTTATTGGGGGCCGGCTACACCTTC,CASSSLLGAGYTF,.,.,TRBJ1-2,TRBV7-2,13
TGTGCCAGCAGCCCTGACAGCAGCTCCTACAATGAGCAGTTCTTC,CASSPDSSSYNEQFF,.,.,TRBJ2-1,TRBV7-2,15
TGTGCCAGCAGCCGAATTACCGCAGGGGCGACTGAAGCTTTCTTT,CASSRITAGATEAFF,.,.,TRBJ1-1,TRBV11-2,15
TGTGCCAGTAGTATGGACCATGGGGGTCGCAATCAGCCCCAGCATTTT,CASSMDHGGRNQPQHF,.,.,TRBJ1-5,TRBV19,16
TGTGCCAGCTCACCTAGGGGGACAAACGTAGAGACCCAGTACTTC,CASSPRGTNVETQYF,.,.,TRBJ2-5,TRBV18,15
TGTGCCTGGAGTCTAGACAGGGGGAGCAATCAGCCCCAGCATTTT,CAWSLDRGSNQPQHF,TRBD1,few,TRBJ1-5,TRBV30,15
TGTGCCAGCAGCTCCAGACTGCTGCCAGATACGCAGTATTTT,CASSSRLLPDTQYF,.,.,TRBJ2-3,TRBV13,14
TGTGCCAGCAGCTTTCGGACTAGCGGGAAGGCCGGGGAGCTGTTTTTT,CASSFRTSGKAGELFF,TRBD2,few,TRBJ2-2,TRBV11-3,16
TGTGCCATCAGTGGGGGACAGAGTTATGGCTACACCTTC,CAISGGQSYGYTF,TRBD1,.,TRBJ1-2,TRBV10-3,13
TGTGCCAGTGGGACGGGCTATGGCTACACCTTC,CASGTGYGYTF,.,.,TRBJ1-2,TRBV19,11
TGTGCCAGCAGTTCCGGGACGGTGATTAACGAGCAGTACTTC,CASSSGTVINEQYF,.,.,TRBJ2-7,TRBV21-1,14
TGCGCCAGCAGCGACCGGACAGGCGATTACGAGCAGTACTTC,CASSDRTGDYEQYF,TRBD1,.,TRBJ2-7,TRBV5-1,14
TGCGCCAGCAGCCAAGGCTCGGGACAGGGTCTTGCTGGAAACACCATATATTTT,CASSQGSGQGLAGNTIYF,TRBD1,.,TRBJ1-3,TRBV4-3,18
TGTGCCAGCAGCTTCTCCTTCTCTGGGGCCAACGTCCTGACTTTC,CASSFSFSGANVLTF,.,.,TRBJ2-6,TRBV11-3,15
TGTGCCAGCAGCCCATTTATAGCGGGAGGACCCTACGAGCAGTACTTC,CASSPFIAGGPYEQYF,TRBD2,.,TRBJ2-7,TRBV11-2,16
TGTGCCAGCAGTTACTCGAGTCAAGGGAACACTGAAGCTTTCTTT,CASSYSSQGNTEAFF,.,.,TRBJ1-1,TRBV6-5,15
TGTGCCAGCAGTGAAGCGGAAAAGGGGAAGCGTGGCTACACCTTC,CASSEAEKGKRGYTF,.,.,TRBJ1-2,TRBV2,15
TGTGCCAGCAACCTGCCGGCAGGGGATCAGCCCCAGCATTTT,CASNLPAGDQPQHF,.,once,TRBJ1-5,TRBV6-4,14
TGTGCCAGCAGCTTATACCCGGAGACCCTCCACTTT,CASSLYPETLHF,.,few,TRBJ1-6,TRBV5-4,12
TGTGCCAGCAGCTTGAGGGAGGGCAATGAGCAGTTCTTC,CASSLREGNEQFF,TRBD2,.,TRBJ2-1,TRBV7-6,13
TGTGCCAGCAGCTTTTCCAGGGGCACAGATACGCAGTATTTT,CASSFSRGTDTQYF,.,.,TRBJ2-3,TRBV11-3,14
TGTGCCAGCAGCTTGAACACTGAAGCTTTCTTT,CASSLNTEAFF,.,.,TRBJ1-1,TRBV5-6,11
TGTGCCAGCAGCTGGACCCGCGGACTAGCGGGGCTGCTAGCCAAAAACATTCAGTACTTC,CASSWTRGLAGLLAKNIQYF,.,once,TRBJ2-4,TRBV12-1,20
TGTGCCAGCAGCCCCCGCGGGGGGCAGGAGACCCAGTACTTC,CASSPRGGQETQYF,TRBD2,.,TRBJ2-5,TRBV9,14
TGTGCCAGCAGCTCTGCGGCAGGGAGTACTGAAGCTTTCTTT,CASSSAAGSTEAFF,.,.,TRBJ1-1,TRBV7-9,14
TGTGCCAGCAGTGTTGGAGACAGGGCGGCTTTCTTT,CASSVGDRAAFF,TRBD1,once,TRBJ1-1,TRBV2,12
TGCAGCACGCCCATACAGGGGAACTATGGCTACACCTTC,CSTPIQGNYGYTF,TRBD1,.,TRBJ1-2,TRBV29-1,13
TGTGCCGGAGGGGGCTCCTACGAGCAGTACTTC,CAGGGSYEQYF,.,once,TRBJ2-7,TRBV21-1,11
TGTGCCAGCAGCTTAGCCTCGGTCCGGATTGACGAGCAGTACTTC,CASSLASVRIDEQYF,.,.,TRBJ2-7,TRBV7-9,15
TGTGCCAGTAGTATGGGGACAGGGAGCTATCAGCCCCAGCATTTT,CASSMGTGSYQPQHF,TRBD1,.,TRBJ1-5,TRBV19,15
TGTGCCAGCAGCCAGGACAGTCATAACTATGGCTACACCTTC,CASSQDSHNYGYTF,.,.,TRBJ1-2,TRBV7-9,14
TGTGCCAGCAGACAGGGGTCTGGAAACACCATATATTTT,CASRQGSGNTIYF,TRBD1,few,TRBJ1-3,TRBV28,13
TGTGCCAGCAGCCCTACAGGGGGCTCACTTTACGAGCAGTACTTC,CASSPTGGSLYEQYF,TRBD1,.,TRBJ2-7,TRBV5-4,15
TGCAGCGTTGGTGGACGGGGGGCGATAGATACGCAGTATTTT,CSVGGRGAIDTQYF,.,.,TRBJ2-3,TRBV29-1,14
TGTGCCATCAGTGAGTCCACAGGAAGGTACAATGAGCAGTTCTTC,CAISESTGRYNEQFF,.,.,TRBJ2-1,TRBV10-3,15
TGTGCCAGCAGCCAAGTTATGTTTGGCTACACCTTC,CASSQVMFGYTF,.,.,TRBJ1-2,TRBV14,12
TGTGCCACCGTCCGGGGGGGATGGACCGGGGAGCTGTTTTTT,CATVRGGWTGELFF,TRBD2,.,TRBJ2-2,TRBV28,14
TGTGCCAGCGGAGCACAGGCAAACTCTGGAAACACCATATATTTT,CASGAQANSGNTIYF,.,.,TRBJ1-3,TRBV6-5,15
TGTGCCAGCTCACCGTCAGGCAGTTCCAATCAGCCCCAGCATTTT,CASSPSGSSNQPQHF,.,few,TRBJ1-5,TRBV18,15
TGTGCCAGTAGTATAGGGTTTACAGGGCAGTTCTTC,CASSIGFTGQFF,.,.,TRBJ2-1,TRBV19,12
TGTGCCAGCAGTGCTACGGACAGGGGGCAGGGCGAGCAGTACTTC,CASSATDRGQGEQYF,TRBD1,.,TRBJ2-7,TRBV28,15
TGTGCCAGCACCGGATTAGCGGTAGTAGCCGGGGAGCTGTTTTTT,CASTGLAVVAGELFF,.,few,TRBJ2-2,TRBV6-1,15
TGTGCCAGCAGTGAAGCCGGGGGGCGACTTAATGAAAAACTGTTTTTT,CASSEAGGRLNEKLFF,.,.,TRBJ1-4,TRBV6-1,16
TGCGCCAGCAGCTTGGCGGGTAGCAATCAGCCCCAGCATTTT,CASSLAGSNQPQHF,.,once,TRBJ1-5,TRBV5-1,14
TGCGCCAGCAGCTTGGGGCCCCACGGGGCGGGGGAGACCCAGTACTTC,CASSLGPHGAGETQYF,.,.,TRBJ2-5,TRBV5-1,16
TGTGCCAGTAGTACTTCTAGCGGGAGGGCCGCAGATACGCAGTATTTT,CASSTSSGRAADTQYF,TRBD2,.,TRBJ2-3,TRBV19,16
TGTGCCGCATGTTTGGAGTTAGATTCACCCCTCCACTTT,CAACLELDSPLHF,.,.,TRBJ1-6,TRBV6-1,13
TGCGCCAGCAGCTGGCAGGGGCAGAACACTGAAGCTTTCTTT,CASSWQGQNTEAFF,.,.,TRBJ1-1,TRBV5-1,14
TGTGCCAGCAGCGTAGCTGCTAGCGGGAGTAATGAGCAGTTCTTC,CASSVAASGSNEQFF,TRBD2,.,TRBJ2-1,TRBV9,15
TGTGCCAGCAGCCGTCTCGGGGGCGGGTACTACGAGCAGTACTTC,CASSRLGGGYYEQYF,.,.,TRBJ2-7,TRBV7-8,15